This T cell receptor (beta chain) emerged from a study of blood T cell repertoires in COVID-19. Across the study: Researchers got acute and convalescent COVID-19 samples from the United States, Italy and Spain. From T cells, B-cell-depleted T cells, or PBMCs came the material, which was cDNA or gDNA.

This clone was seen a single time. Authors' methods: Quantification of nucleated cells was approximated via reference gene primer amplification. TCRdb's copy holds only in-frame clones and misses some; the assay was immunoSEQ multiplex PCR. From that table come the V and J calls and clone size; the DNA was used to work out D and trimming. The table lists roughly 130,000 clones, 70% to 90% of them singletons. This CDR3 contains 13 residues. Germline V CDR1 and CDR2: SGHNT, YYREEE (reference sequence). V lost 4 bases and J 4 bases, leaving 11 bases between the germline ends. The TCR originated in a woman aged 55 to 70 with acute or convalescent COVID-19. Source material: peripheral blood. The chain recombines TRBV5-4 with TRBJ1-2, with TRBD1 as a possible D gene (5 bases). Here the CDR3 DNA reads TGTGCCAGCAGCCTATGGGGCGGCTATGGCTACACCTTC. This translates into CASSLWGGYGYTF.